Listed here are 6 T cell receptor beta chains from one sample, sequenced in a study of blood T cell repertoires in COVID-19. Libraries were prepared by immunoSEQ multiplex PCR; TCRdb keeps only in-frame clonotypes and omits some of them. The sample lists 55,000 to 85,000 clones; 90% were seen once. What was sequenced was peripheral blood. The receptor source for this set is a woman between 18 and 30 years old with acute or convalescent COVID-19.

Here the CDR3 DNA reads TGTGCCAGCAGCTTAGGACAGGACTACGAGCAGTACTTC. Amino acid sequence: CASSLGQDYEQYF. V is TRBV7-9 and J is TRBJ2-7; weak D call: TRBD1 (6 bases). CDR3 length equals 13 residues. V lost 1 base and J lost 3, with 7 bases in between. Germline-derived CDR1 and CDR2 are SEHNR and FQNEAQ (reference sequence).

The rearrangement links TRBV5-1 to TRBJ2-2; TRBD2 aligns across 11 bases. The germline CDR1 and CDR2 sequences are SGHRS and YFSETQ. This CDR3 has 16 residues. J was trimmed by 2 bases and V by 2 bases; bases with no gene match: 2. The CDR3: CASSLTSGSNTGELFF. Written as DNA, the CDR3 is TGCGCCAGCAGCTTAACTAGCGGGAGCAACACCGGGGAGCTGTTTTTT.

This clone was detected a few times. V and J are TRBV3-1 (or the pseudogene TRBV3-2) and TRBJ1-6; D not certain. CDR1 and CDR2 (germline): LGHDT, YNNKEL (reference sequence). The CDR3 is 14 residues long. Trimming removed 1 base at V and 9 bases at J, with 10 bases between. CDR3 in amino acids: CASSQVPRGSPLHF. CDR3 coding DNA: TGTGCCAGCAGCCAAGTCCCTCGCGGTTCACCCCTCCACTTT.

About this clone itself: This CDR3 is also generated by other DNA sequences in the sample. The gene calls are TRBV18 and TRBJ1-1; D unclear. The V gene's germline CDR1 is KGHSH and CDR2 LQKENI. The CDR3 runs to 13 residues. With 3 bases removed from V and 0 bases from J, the gap between germline ends came to 5 bases. Here the CDR3 DNA reads TGTGCCAGCTCACCCGAGCTGAACACTGAAGCTTTCTTT. Its protein product is CASSPELNTEAFF.

The V gene is TRBV6-5, the J gene TRBJ2-7; 8 nucleotides line up with TRBD1. V shed 4 bases and J 6 bases; nucleotides not matched to a gene: 8. The CDR3 is 14 residues long. Germline V gene lookup returns CDR1 MNHEY and CDR2 SVGAGI. CDR3 DNA: TGTGCCAGCAGTTTATCCCAGGGGGCTGGCGAGCAGTACTTC. Translation gives CASSLSQGAGEQYF.

The CDR3 sequence is CASSQTTGYQPQHF. CDR3 nucleotide sequence: TGTGCCAGCAGTCAAACGACAGGTTATCAGCCCCAGCATTTT. The J gene is TRBJ1-5, the V gene TRBV6-5; perhaps TRBD1 as D (6 bases). V was pared by 5 bases and J by 5 bases, with 13 bases between. Germline CDR1 is MNHEY and CDR2 is SVGAGI. This CDR3 has 14 amino acids.